This T cell receptor beta chain came from a study of blood T cell repertoires in COVID-19. Authors' analysis steps: Researchers report that nucleated cell counts were estimated from reference gene primer amplification. Libraries were prepared by immunoSEQ multiplex PCR; TCRdb keeps only in-frame clonotypes and omits some of them. V, J and clone size were drawn from that table, and D and trimming were deduced from the DNA. The table has more than 150,000 clones, roughly nine tenths seen once. The material sequenced was peripheral blood. The clonotype originates from a woman aged 70-85 years with acute or convalescent COVID-19.

The CDR3 sequence: CASTPRPGQGDEKLFF. DNA of the CDR3: TGCGCCAGTACGCCACGACCGGGACAGGGGGATGAAAAACTGTTTTTT. V is TRBV5-1 and J is TRBJ1-4; the match to TRBD1 covers 11 bases. The CDR3 covers 16 residues. Trimming cost V 8 bases and J 6 bases; bases outside gene matches: 12. CDR1 is SGHRS, CDR2 YFSETQ, per germline.